One T cell receptor beta chain is described in this entry. The target antigen is unknown. The source of the sample is a study of OX40 agonist ivuxolimab in advanced cancers. Study summary: One patient with hepatocellular carcinoma and two with cutaneous melanoma, three in all, had partial responses.

Libraries were prepared by immunoSEQ multiplex PCR; TCRdb keeps only in-frame clonotypes and omits some of them. The sample yields roughly 150,000 clones, roughly 92% seen once. Study results and limitations: Antigen specificity remained undetermined for the expanded peripheral T cells. Low normalized T-cell clonal expansion also characterized some of the nonresponders.

This CDR3 contains 14 residues. The J segment lost 2 bases and the V segment lost 6 bases, leaving 3 bases of the junction unmatched. The germline V gene encodes CDR1 SNHLY and CDR2 FYNNEI. The chain couples TRBV2 to TRBJ1-3, with 8 positions matching TRBD1. Here the sequenced sample was CD4+ or CD8+ T cells sorted from blood, taken in a trial of the OX40 agonist ivuxolimab. The TCR sequence derives from an adult with an advanced solid tumor such as melanoma, head and neck, liver or kidney cancer. CDR3 in amino acids: CASRADRAGNTIYF. The CDR3 DNA follows: TGTGCCAGCAGGGCGGACAGGGCTGGAAACACCATATATTTT. The whole variable domain, filled in from reference TRBV2 and TRBJ1-3, reads EPEVTQTPSHQVTQMGQEVILRCVPISNHLYFYWYRQILGQKVEFLVSFYNNEISEKSEIFDDQFSVERPDGSNFTLKIRSTKLEDSAMYFCASRADRAGNTIYFGEGSWLTVV.